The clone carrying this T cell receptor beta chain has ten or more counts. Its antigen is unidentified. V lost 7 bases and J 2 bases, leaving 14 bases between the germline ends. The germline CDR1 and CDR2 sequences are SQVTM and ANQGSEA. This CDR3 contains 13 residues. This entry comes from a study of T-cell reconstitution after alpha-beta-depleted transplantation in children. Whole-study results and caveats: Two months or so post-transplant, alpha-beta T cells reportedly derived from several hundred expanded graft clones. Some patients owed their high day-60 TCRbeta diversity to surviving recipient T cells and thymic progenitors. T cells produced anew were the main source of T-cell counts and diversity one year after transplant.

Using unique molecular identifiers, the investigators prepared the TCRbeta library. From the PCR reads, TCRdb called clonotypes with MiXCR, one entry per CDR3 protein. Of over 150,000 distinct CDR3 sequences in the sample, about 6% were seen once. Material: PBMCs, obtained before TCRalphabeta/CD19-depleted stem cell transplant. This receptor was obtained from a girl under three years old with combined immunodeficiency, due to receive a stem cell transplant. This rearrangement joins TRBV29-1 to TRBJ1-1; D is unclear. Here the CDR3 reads CSARIDPNTEAFF. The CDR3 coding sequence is TGCAGCGCCCGAATCGACCCAAACACTGAAGCTTTCTTT.